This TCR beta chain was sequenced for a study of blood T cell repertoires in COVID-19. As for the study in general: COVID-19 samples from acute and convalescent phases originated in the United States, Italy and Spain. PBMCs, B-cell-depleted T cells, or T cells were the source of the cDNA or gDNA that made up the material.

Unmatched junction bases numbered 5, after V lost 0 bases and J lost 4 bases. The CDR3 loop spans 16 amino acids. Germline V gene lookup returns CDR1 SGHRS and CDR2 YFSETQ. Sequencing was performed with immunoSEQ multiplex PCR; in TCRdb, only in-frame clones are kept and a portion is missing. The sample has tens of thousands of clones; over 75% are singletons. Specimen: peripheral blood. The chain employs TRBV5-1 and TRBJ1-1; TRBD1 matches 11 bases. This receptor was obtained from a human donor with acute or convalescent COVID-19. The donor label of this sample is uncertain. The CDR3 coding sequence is TGCGCCAGCAGCTTGGCGTGGACAGGGGGCTTCACTGAAGCTTTCTTT. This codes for CASSLAWTGGFTEAFF.